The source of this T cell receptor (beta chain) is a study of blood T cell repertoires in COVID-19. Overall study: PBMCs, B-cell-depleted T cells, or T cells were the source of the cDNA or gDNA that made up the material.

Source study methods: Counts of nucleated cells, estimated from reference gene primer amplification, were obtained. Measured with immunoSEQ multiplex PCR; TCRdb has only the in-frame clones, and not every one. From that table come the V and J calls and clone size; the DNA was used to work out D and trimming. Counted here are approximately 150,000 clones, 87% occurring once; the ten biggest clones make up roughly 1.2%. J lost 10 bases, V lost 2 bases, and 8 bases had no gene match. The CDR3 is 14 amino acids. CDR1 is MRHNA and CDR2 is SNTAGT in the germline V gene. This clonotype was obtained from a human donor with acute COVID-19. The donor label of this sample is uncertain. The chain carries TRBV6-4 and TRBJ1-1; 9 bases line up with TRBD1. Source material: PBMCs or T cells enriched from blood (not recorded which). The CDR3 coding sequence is TGTGCCAGCAGTGACGGGGGACAGGGTAGCGGAGCTTTCTTT. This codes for CASSDGGQGSGAFF.